Following are 30 T cell receptor beta chains from one sample sequenced in a study of blood T cell repertoires in COVID-19 (dated by TCRdb to 2018 to 2020). Receptors were amplified or captured by the immunoSEQ multiplex PCR assay. Entries here come from immuneACCESS through TCRdb and include only in-frame sequences with V and J called. Some clones fail to appear in such tables; in the studies checked, an unresolved V gene covers under half of the shortfall, and the cause of the remainder is unknown. In all, the sample holds 200,000 to 250,000 clones, and around 83% of those were seen once. Approximately 3.2% of the sample belongs to the ten largest clones. Sequenced sample: peripheral blood. The receptors were sampled from a woman aged 18-30 years with acute or convalescent COVID-19.

The chain joins TRBV19 to TRBJ1-3; D remains unclear. V was shortened by 6 bases and J by 0 bases, with 9 bases between the two germline ends. Germline CDR1 LNHDA, CDR2 SQIVND (reference sequence). The CDR3 runs 14 residues. CDR3 sequence: CASREQNSGNTIYF. Here the CDR3 DNA reads TGTGCCAGTAGGGAACAGAACTCTGGAAACACCATATATTTT.

The CDR3, as DNA: TGTGCCAGCAGCGAGGGGGGAGGGAGCTACGAGCAGTACTTC. Protein product: CASSEGGGSYEQYF. This chain connects TRBV9 to TRBJ2-7, with a tentative D call TRBD2 (7 bases). Between the trimmed V and J ends, which lost 3 bases and 3 bases, there was a span of 13 bases. The CDR3 totals 14 residues. Germline loops: CDR1 SGDLS, CDR2 YYNGEE.

The V gene is TRBV6-1, the J gene TRBJ2-7; D may be TRBD1 (6 bases). The ends were cut back, 1 base at V and 3 bases at J, with 13 bases in the middle. The CDR3 runs to 15 residues. Germline V gene lookup returns CDR1 MNHNS and CDR2 SASEGT. The CDR3 sequence is CASSEVIQGNYEQYF. The CDR3 DNA follows: TGTGCCAGCAGTGAAGTAATCCAGGGGAACTACGAGCAGTACTTC.

CDR3 DNA: TGTGCCAGCAGCCAGAGTGATAGCGGCCTCGGGGCCCAGTACTTC. Protein sequence: CASSQSDSGLGAQYF. The rearrangement links TRBV4-2 to TRBJ2-5; TRBD2 might be the D (6 bases). Germline V CDR1 and CDR2: LGHNA, YNFKEQ. Trimming cost V 3 bases and J 9 bases, with 20 bases left between them. The CDR3 totals 15 residues.

This rearrangement joins TRBV12-5 to TRBJ2-5; the match to TRBD2 covers 13 bases. V shed 4 bases and J 4 bases; nucleotides not matched to a gene: 12. Germline CDR1 is LGHNT and CDR2 is FRNRAP. The CDR3 covers 18 residues. The CDR3 bases are TGTGCTAGTGGTTCCACCGGACTAGCGGGAGATCGGGGAGAGACCCAGTACTTC. Translated: CASGSTGLAGDRGETQYF.

The chain combines TRBV28 with TRBJ2-7, with 9 bases identical to TRBD1. This CDR3 has 14 amino acids. The germline V gene encodes CDR1 MDHEN and CDR2 SYDVKM. Trimming removed 7 bases from V and 5 bases from J; junction bases left unmatched: 9. CDR3 amino acids: CASTDGTGQHEQYF. The CDR3 nucleotides are TGTGCCAGCACCGACGGGACAGGGCAACACGAGCAGTACTTC.

This clone was counted a single time. This sequence joins TRBV6-6 and TRBJ2-7; 13 positions match TRBD2. This CDR3 is 17 amino acids long. After removal of 5 bases from V and 0 bases from J, the junction contained 7 bases not matched to a gene. Germline V CDR1 and CDR2: MNHNY, SVGAGI (reference sequence). CDR3 protein: CASSRLAGGPSSYEQYF. CDR3 nucleotides: TGTGCCAGCAGTCGACTAGCGGGAGGTCCGAGCTCCTACGAGCAGTACTTC.

The chain recombines TRBV7-6 with TRBJ2-4; tentative D call: TRBD1 (6 bases). V was clipped by 4 bases and J by 1 base, with 14 bases between them. Germline V gene sequence: CDR1 SGHVS, CDR2 FNYEAQ. The CDR3 loop spans 16 amino acids. CDR3 nucleotides: TGTGCCAGCAGCTCCGGTGGACAGATGGCCAAAAACATTCAGTACTTC. It encodes CASSSGGQMAKNIQYF.

This clone was counted a few times. This chain connects TRBV6-2 or TRBV6-3 to TRBJ1-2, with TRBD1 as a possible D gene (5 bases). The V end was cut by 0 bases, the J end by 6 bases, with 11 bases between. Germline values: CDR1 MNHEY, CDR2 SVGEGT. The CDR3 contains 14 residues. The CDR3 spells CASSYSTRVDGYTF. The CDR3 DNA reads as TGTGCCAGCAGTTACTCGACCAGGGTGGATGGCTACACCTTC.

The CDR3 loop is CASRAKPRGIGFGYTF. CDR3 nucleotide sequence: TGTGCCAGCAGAGCCAAGCCGAGGGGGATCGGATTTGGCTACACCTTC. This chain connects TRBV21-1 to TRBJ1-2; the table's D call, TRBD1, has no DNA check behind it. TRBV21-1 is designated a pseudogene. The CDR3 sequence is 16 residues long.

This sequence joins TRBV5-1 and TRBJ1-4, with TRBD1 identical over 8 bases. With V trimmed by 5 bases and J by 7 bases, 10 bases remained unmatched. The length of the CDR3 is 15 residues. Germline values: CDR1 SGHRS, CDR2 YFSETQ. DNA for the CDR3: TGCGCCAGCAGTACAGCGACAGGGGATAGTGAAAAACTGTTTTTT. Translated: CASSTATGDSEKLFF.

Here the CDR3 reads CASSPGLAGVTYEQYF. CDR3 nucleotides: TGTGCCAGCAGCCCAGGACTAGCGGGAGTCACCTACGAGCAGTACTTC. The rearrangement uses TRBV13 and TRBJ2-7; 13 bases agree with TRBD2. V lost 5 bases, J lost 2 bases, and 6 bases stayed unmatched. The CDR3 spans 16 residues. Germline CDR1 and CDR2: PRHDT and FYEKMQ (reference sequence).

The CDR3 region is CASSATGPGGYTF. The CDR3 nucleotides read TGTGCCAGCAGCGCGACAGGTCCGGGGGGCTACACCTTC. The chain couples TRBV7-2 to TRBJ1-2; tentatively, D is TRBD1 (6 bases). The V end was cut by 5 bases, the J end by 8 bases, with 15 bases between. CDR1 is SGHTA, CDR2 FQGNSA, per germline. This CDR3 has 13 amino acids.

The genes are TRBV19 and TRBJ2-5; 10 bases fit TRBD2. The V gene's germline CDR1 is LNHDA and CDR2 SQIVND (reference sequence). The length of the CDR3 is 16 residues. V was clipped by 9 bases and J by 1 base; unmatched bases: 11. CDR3: CASQGASGSLQETQYF. In DNA form, the CDR3 reads TGTGCCAGCCAAGGGGCTAGCGGGAGCCTCCAAGAGACCCAGTACTTC.

The chain couples TRBV6-2 or TRBV6-3 to TRBJ2-7, with D possibly matching TRBD2 (6 bases). Trimming left V 2 bases short and J 0 bases short, with 11 bases between. The germline gives CDR1 MNHEY, CDR2 SVGEGT. This CDR3 region has 15 residues. The CDR3 spells CASSYARESSYEQYF. The CDR3 DNA reads TGTGCCAGCAGTTACGCCCGGGAGAGCTCCTACGAGCAGTACTTC.

V is TRBV14 and J is TRBJ1-1; 7 bases are shared with TRBD1. There are 12 residues in the CDR3. Germline lookup yields CDR1 SGHDN and CDR2 FVKESK. Trimming at V came to 7 bases and at J to 5 bases, leaving 4 bases not matched to a gene. CDR3 coding DNA: TGTGCCAGCAACCAGGGGGGGACTGAAGCTTTCTTT. It yields the protein CASNQGGTEAFF.

The chain has TRBV15 and TRBJ2-1, with a weak D call TRBD2 (6 bases). The V end lost 2 bases, the J end lost 10 bases, and 21 bases lay between the germline ends. The CDR3 loop spans 16 amino acids. The germline V gene encodes CDR1 LNHNV and CDR2 YYDKDF (reference sequence). CDR3 amino acids: CATSRPRDSVGGEQFF. DNA of the CDR3: TGTGCCACCAGCAGACCTCGGGACTCCGTAGGTGGGGAGCAGTTCTTC. Full variable domain (outside the CDR3, taken from reference TRBV15 and TRBJ2-1): DAMVIQNPRYQVTQFGKPVTLSCSQTLNHNVMYWYQQKSSQAPKLLFHYYDKDFNNEADTPDNFQSRRPNTSFCFLDIRSPGLGDTAMYLCATSRPRDSVGGEQFFGPGTRLTVL.

This clone has a count of ten or more. This chain joins TRBV6-4 and TRBJ1-1, with D perhaps TRBD1 (5 bases). V lost 0 bases and J 8 bases, leaving 10 bases between the germline ends. In germline, CDR1 is MRHNA, CDR2 SNTAGT. CDR3 length: 13 residues. The CDR3 is CASSDSDTREAFF. Here the CDR3 DNA reads TGTGCCAGCAGTGACTCGGACACACGGGAAGCTTTCTTT.

The chain is built from TRBV7-2 and TRBJ2-7; TRBD1 agrees at 7 bases. The CDR3 is made up of 16 amino acids. CDR1 is SGHTA and CDR2 is FQGNSA in the germline V gene. The ends lost 5 bases at V and 6 bases at J; junction bases unmatched: 16. Here the CDR3 reads CASSPYYGDRVFEQYF. Written as DNA, the CDR3 is TGTGCCAGCAGCCCATATTATGGAGACAGGGTTTTCGAGCAGTACTTC.

The chain is built from TRBV20-1 and TRBJ2-3; 13 positions match TRBD2. CDR3 length equals 17 residues. Germline V gives CDR1 DFQATT, CDR2 SNEGSKA (reference sequence). Trimming removed 3 bases from V and 3 bases from J; junction bases left unmatched: 9. CDR3 sequence: CSASGLAGVMSTDTQYF. The CDR3 DNA sequence: TGCAGTGCTAGTGGACTAGCGGGAGTGATGAGTACAGATACGCAGTATTTT.

This clone was recorded a few times. The J gene is TRBJ1-4, the V gene TRBV7-2; TRBD1 agrees at 8 bases. V was clipped by 3 bases and J by 8 bases; unmatched bases: 8. The germline gives CDR1 SGHTA, CDR2 FQGNSA. This CDR3 comprises 15 residues. CDR3 coding DNA: TGTGCCAGCAGCTTTGGACAGGGTGGATGGGAAAAACTGTTTTTT. As protein: CASSFGQGGWEKLFF.

The CDR3 nucleotides read TGTGCCAGCAGTTACGGGGAGCGCGCCACAGATACGCAGTATTTT. Its translation: CASSYGERATDTQYF. The rearrangement links TRBV6-5 to TRBJ2-3; D might be TRBD2 (5 bases). The CDR3 runs to 15 residues. Deletions cut 2 bases from V and 2 bases from J, with 11 bases between. Germline CDR1 and CDR2: MNHEY and SVGAGI.

CDR3 bases: TGTGCCAGCAGCACCCCTCTACACGAGCAGTACTTC. It encodes CASSTPLHEQYF. This chain links TRBV7-9 with TRBJ2-7; D not resolved. V was trimmed by 5 bases and J by 5 bases, leaving 10 bases between them. Germline loops: CDR1 SEHNR, CDR2 FQNEAQ (reference sequence). The CDR3 is 12 residues long.

The chain combines TRBV4-2 with TRBJ2-5; 8 bases are a match to TRBD1. Germline V gene data show CDR1 as LGHNA and CDR2 as YNFKEQ. This CDR3 is built from 15 residues. V was pared by 3 bases and J by 4 bases, with 7 bases of the junction left unmatched. As DNA, the CDR3 is TGTGCCAGCAGCCAGAATCAGGGGGCGGCAGAGACCCAGTACTTC. As protein: CASSQNQGAAETQYF.

V is TRBV5-1 and J is TRBJ2-7; 8 bases fit TRBD2. The CDR3 has 13 amino acids. V lost 4 bases, J lost 5 bases, and 5 bases stayed unmatched. Germline V gives CDR1 SGHRS, CDR2 YFSETQ. In nucleotides, the CDR3 is TGCGCCAGCAGCGCGGGAGGTTTCGACGAGCAGTACTTC. Amino acid sequence: CASSAGGFDEQYF.

The chain links TRBV7-2 to TRBJ1-3; D gene unclear. The germline V gene has CDR1 SGHTA and CDR2 FQGNSA. V was shortened by 1 base and J by 2 bases, with 12 bases between the two germline ends. CDR3 length: 16 amino acids. CDR3 in amino acids: CASSLGPPGTGNTIYF. The CDR3 coding sequence is TGTGCCAGCAGCTTAGGCCCCCCCGGGACTGGAAACACCATATATTTT.

The chain employs TRBV4-2 and TRBJ2-7, with 7 bases aligning to TRBD1. Looked up from germline, CDR1 is LGHNA and CDR2 is YNFKEQ. The J segment lost 3 bases and the V segment lost 5 bases, leaving 7 bases of the junction unmatched. The CDR3 loop spans 14 amino acids. The CDR3 protein is CASSSGQANYEQYF. The CDR3 DNA reads TGTGCCAGCAGCTCCGGACAGGCGAACTACGAGCAGTACTTC.

The genes are TRBV6-2 or TRBV6-3 and TRBJ2-3; no clear D. CDR3 length: 15 residues. Germline V gene data show CDR1 as MNHEY and CDR2 as SVGEGT. V lost 1 base, J lost 4 bases, and 12 bases lay in between. DNA for the CDR3: TGTGCCAGCAGTTACTTGGTTTCCCAGGCAGATACGCAGTATTTT. This sequence encodes CASSYLVSQADTQYF.

This chain joins TRBV10-1 and TRBJ1-3, with unresolved D. This CDR3 has 14 residues. The V end lost 0 bases, the J end lost 10 bases, and 13 bases lay between the germline ends. Germline CDR1 reads WNHNN; CDR2 reads SYGVQD (reference sequence). The CDR3 sequence: CASSESGSPWTIYF. The CDR3 nucleotides read TGCGCCAGCAGTGAGTCGGGCAGCCCGTGGACCATATATTTT.

In its sample, this clone was seen a few times. The chain employs TRBV7-2 and TRBJ2-1; 9 bases agree with TRBD1. This CDR3 is 14 amino acids long. The trim removed 6 bases at V and 9 bases at J, leaving 9 bases unmatched. The V gene's germline CDR1 is SGHTA and CDR2 FQGNSA. DNA of the CDR3: TGTGCCAGCAGTTCCGGGACAGGGATCGGTGAGCAGTTCTTC. Translated, it gives CASSSGTGIGEQFF.